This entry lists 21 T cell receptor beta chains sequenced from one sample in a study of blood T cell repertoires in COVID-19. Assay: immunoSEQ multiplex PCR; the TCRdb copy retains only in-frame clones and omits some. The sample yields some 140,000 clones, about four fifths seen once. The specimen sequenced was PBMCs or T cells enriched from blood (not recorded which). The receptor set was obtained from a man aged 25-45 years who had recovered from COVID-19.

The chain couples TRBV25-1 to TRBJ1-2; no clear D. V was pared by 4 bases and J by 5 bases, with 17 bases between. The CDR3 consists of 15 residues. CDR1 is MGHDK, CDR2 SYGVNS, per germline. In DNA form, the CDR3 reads TGTGCCAGCAGTGGCGGGGAGCGGCCCTCATATGGCTACACCTTC. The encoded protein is CASSGGERPSYGYTF.

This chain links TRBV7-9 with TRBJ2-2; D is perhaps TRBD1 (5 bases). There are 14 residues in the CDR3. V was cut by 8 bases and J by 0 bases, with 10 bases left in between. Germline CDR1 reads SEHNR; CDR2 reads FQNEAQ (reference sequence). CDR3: CASRTPSNTGELFF. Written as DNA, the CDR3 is TGTGCCAGCCGGACACCTTCGAACACCGGGGAGCTGTTTTTT.

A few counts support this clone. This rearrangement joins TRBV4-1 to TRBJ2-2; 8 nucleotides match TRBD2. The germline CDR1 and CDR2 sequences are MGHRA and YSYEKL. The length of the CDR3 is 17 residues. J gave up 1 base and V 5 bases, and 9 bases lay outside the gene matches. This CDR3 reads CASSSPSSGVNTGELFF. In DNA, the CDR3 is TGCGCCAGCAGCTCCCCGAGTAGCGGGGTGAACACCGGGGAGCTGTTTTTT.

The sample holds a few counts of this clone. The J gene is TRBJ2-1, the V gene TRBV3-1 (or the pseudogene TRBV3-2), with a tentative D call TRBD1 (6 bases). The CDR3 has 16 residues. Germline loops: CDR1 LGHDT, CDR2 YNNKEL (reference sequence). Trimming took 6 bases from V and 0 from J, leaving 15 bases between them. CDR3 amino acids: CASRSEGHSSYNEQFF. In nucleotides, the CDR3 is TGTGCCAGCAGAAGCGAGGGACACAGCTCCTACAATGAGCAGTTCTTC.

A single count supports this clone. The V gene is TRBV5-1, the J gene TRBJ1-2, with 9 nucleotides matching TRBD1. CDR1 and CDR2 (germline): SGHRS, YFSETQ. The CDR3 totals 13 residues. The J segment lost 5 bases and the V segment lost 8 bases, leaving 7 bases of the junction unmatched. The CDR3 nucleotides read TGCGCCAGTAGGACAGGGGCTCTGTATGGCTACACCTTC. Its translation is CASRTGALYGYTF.

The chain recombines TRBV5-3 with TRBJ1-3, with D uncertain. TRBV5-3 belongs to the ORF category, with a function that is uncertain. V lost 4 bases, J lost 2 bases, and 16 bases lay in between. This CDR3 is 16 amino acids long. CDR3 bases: TGTGCCAGAAGCGGACTTCCCTTAGGGACTGGAAACACCATATATTTT. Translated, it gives CARSGLPLGTGNTIYF.

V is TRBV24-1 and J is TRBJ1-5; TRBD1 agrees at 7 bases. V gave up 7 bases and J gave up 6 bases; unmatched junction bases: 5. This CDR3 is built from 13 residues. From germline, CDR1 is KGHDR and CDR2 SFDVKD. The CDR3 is CATRAGGPQPQHF. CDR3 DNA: TGTGCCACCAGGGCAGGGGGACCTCAGCCCCAGCATTTT.

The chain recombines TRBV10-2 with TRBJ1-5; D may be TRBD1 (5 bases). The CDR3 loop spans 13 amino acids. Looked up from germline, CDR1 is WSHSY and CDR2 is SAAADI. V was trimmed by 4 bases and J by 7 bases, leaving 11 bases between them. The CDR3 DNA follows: TGCGCCAGCAGTGGAGGTCAGGGACAGCCCCAGCATTTT. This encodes CASSGGQGQPQHF.

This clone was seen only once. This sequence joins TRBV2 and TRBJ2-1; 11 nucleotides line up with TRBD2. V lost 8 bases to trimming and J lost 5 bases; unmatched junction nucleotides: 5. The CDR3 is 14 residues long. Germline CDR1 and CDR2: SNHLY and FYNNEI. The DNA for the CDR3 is TGTGCCAGCTCCGGACTAGCGGGTGACAATGAGCAGTTCTTC. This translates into CASSGLAGDNEQFF.

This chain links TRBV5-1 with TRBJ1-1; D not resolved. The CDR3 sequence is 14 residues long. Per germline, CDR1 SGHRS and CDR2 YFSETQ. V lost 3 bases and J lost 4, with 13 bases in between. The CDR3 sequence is CASSSTGESTEAFF. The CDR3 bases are TGCGCCAGCAGCTCCACCGGGGAGAGCACTGAAGCTTTCTTT.

The CDR3 DNA sequence: TGTGCCAGCAGTTACCATGGACAGGGCGACAATGAGCAGTTCTTC. Its protein is CASSYHGQGDNEQFF. This chain uses TRBV6-6 with TRBJ2-1, with 8 bases that match TRBD1. J lost 5 bases, V lost 2 bases, and 5 bases had no gene match. This CDR3 is built from 15 residues. The V gene's germline CDR1 is MNHNY and CDR2 SVGAGI (reference sequence).

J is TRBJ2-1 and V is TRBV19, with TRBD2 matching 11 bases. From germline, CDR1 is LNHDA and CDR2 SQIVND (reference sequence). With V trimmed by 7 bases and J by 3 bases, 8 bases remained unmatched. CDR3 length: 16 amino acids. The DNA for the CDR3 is TGTGCCAGTACCCCTATAGCGGGGGGGGGCTACAATGAGCAGTTCTTC. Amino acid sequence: CASTPIAGGGYNEQFF. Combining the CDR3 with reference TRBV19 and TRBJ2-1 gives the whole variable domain DGGITQSPKYLFRKEGQNVTLSCEQNLNHDAMYWYRQDPGQGLRLIYYSQIVNDFQKGDIAEGYSVSREKKESFPLTVTSAQKNPTAFYLCASTPIAGGGYNEQFFGPGTRLTVL.

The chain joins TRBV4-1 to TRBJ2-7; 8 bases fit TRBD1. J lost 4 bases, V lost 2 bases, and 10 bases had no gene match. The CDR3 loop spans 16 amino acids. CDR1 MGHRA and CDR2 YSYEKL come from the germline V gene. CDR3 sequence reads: CASSQPNPDREYEQYF. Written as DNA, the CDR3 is TGCGCCAGCAGCCAACCTAACCCGGACAGGGAATACGAGCAGTACTTC.

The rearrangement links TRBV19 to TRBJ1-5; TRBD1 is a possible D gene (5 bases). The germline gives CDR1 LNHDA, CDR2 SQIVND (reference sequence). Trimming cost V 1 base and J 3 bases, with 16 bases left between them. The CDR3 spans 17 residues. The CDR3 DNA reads TGTGCCAGTAGTATAGTCTTGTGGGAAGGGGTCAATCAGCCCCAGCATTTT. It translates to CASSIVLWEGVNQPQHF.

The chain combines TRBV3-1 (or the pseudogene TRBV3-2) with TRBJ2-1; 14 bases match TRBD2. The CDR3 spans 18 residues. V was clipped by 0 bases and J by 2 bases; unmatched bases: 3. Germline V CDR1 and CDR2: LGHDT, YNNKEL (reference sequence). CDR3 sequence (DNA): TGTGCCAGCAGCCAAGAGACTAGCGGGAGGGCCCCCTACAATGAGCAGTTCTTC. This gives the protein CASSQETSGRAPYNEQFF.

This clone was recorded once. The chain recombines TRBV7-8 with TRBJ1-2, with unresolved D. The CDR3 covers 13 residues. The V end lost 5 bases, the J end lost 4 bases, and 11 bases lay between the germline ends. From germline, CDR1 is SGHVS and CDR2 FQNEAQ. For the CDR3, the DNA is TGTGCCAGCAGCGAGCCGGGAGGCTATGGCTACACCTTC. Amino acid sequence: CASSEPGGYGYTF.

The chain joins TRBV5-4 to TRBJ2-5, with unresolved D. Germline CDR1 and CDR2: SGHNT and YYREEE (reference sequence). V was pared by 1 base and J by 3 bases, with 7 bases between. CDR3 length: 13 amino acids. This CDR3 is CASSLSVEETQYF. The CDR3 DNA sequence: TGTGCCAGCAGCTTGTCGGTAGAAGAGACCCAGTACTTC. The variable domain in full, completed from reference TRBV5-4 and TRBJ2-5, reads ETGVTQSPTHLIKTRGQQVTLRCSSQSGHNTVSWYQQALGQGPQFIFQYYREEENGRGNFPPRFSGLQFPNYSSELNVNALELDDSALYLCASSLSVEETQYFGPGTRLLVL.

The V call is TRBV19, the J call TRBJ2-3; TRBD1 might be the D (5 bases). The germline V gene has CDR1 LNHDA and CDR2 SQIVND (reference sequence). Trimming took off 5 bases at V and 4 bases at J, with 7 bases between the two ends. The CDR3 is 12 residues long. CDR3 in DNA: TGTGCCAGTAGTCCAGGGCCAGATACGCAGTATTTT. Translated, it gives CASSPGPDTQYF.

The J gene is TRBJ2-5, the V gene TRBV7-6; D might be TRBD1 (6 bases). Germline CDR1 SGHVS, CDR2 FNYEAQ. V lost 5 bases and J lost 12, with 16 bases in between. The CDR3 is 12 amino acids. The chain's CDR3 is CASSPLDSEEYF. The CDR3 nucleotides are TGTGCCAGCAGCCCGTTGGACAGCGAGGAGTACTTC.

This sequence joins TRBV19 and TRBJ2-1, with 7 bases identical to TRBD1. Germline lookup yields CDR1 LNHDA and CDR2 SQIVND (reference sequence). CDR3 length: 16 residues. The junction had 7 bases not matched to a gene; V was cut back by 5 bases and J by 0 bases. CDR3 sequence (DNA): TGTGCCAGTAGTCCCCACAGGGGATCCTCCTACAATGAGCAGTTCTTC. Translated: CASSPHRGSSYNEQFF.

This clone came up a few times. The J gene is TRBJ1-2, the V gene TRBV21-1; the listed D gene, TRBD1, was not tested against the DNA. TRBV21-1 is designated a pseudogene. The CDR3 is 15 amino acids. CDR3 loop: CASSMTGGMFYGYTF. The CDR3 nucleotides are TGTGCCAGCAGCATGACAGGGGGCATGTTCTATGGCTACACCTTC.